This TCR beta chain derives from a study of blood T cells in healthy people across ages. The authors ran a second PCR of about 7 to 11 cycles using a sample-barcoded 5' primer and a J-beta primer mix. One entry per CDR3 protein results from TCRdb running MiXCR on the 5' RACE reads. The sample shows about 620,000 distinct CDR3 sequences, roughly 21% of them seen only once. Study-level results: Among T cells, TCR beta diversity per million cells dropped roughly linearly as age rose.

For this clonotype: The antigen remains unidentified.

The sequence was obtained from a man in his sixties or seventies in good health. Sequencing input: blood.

The CDR3 sequence is CASSTGVLENTIYF. DNA for the CDR3: TGTGCCAGCAGCACAGGGGTTCTTGAAAACACCATATATTTT. The rearrangement joins TRBV7-9 to TRBJ1-3; 7 nucleotides agree with TRBD1. Germline CDR1 and CDR2: SEHNR and FQNEAQ (reference sequence). The CDR3 contains 14 residues. V dropped 5 bases and J dropped 6; count of bases not matched to a gene: 7.